The sequence of this TCR beta chain was determined in a study of regulatory T cells in long-lasting Graves disease. The CDR3 length is 15 residues. V was clipped by 7 bases and J by 5 bases, with 15 bases between them. The sample holds many counts of this clonotype. Arm-PCR of CDR3 regions and iRepertoire HTBI primers were used to build TCR beta libraries. Each CDR3 protein gets one entry after TCRdb re-called the multiplex PCR reads with MiXCR. The table has hundreds of thousands of distinct CDR3 sequences, about 16% seen once. Time point described: newly diagnosed GD, antithyroid drugs for less than 3 months. With RNA extracted from PBMCs as input, the TCR library was made. The peripheral blood volume drawn was around 9.6 milliliters, and it was collected into EDTA tubes. These data were likewise used in another study, on T cells in Graves' hyperthyroidism and ophthalmopathy. From that study: Ophthalmopathy stood apart from stable hyperthyroidism in a 13 V-J model.

The genes are TRBV12-3 or TRBV12-4 and TRBJ1-6, with D uncertain. The sequencing here drew on peripheral blood mononuclear cells (PBMCs), taken at new diagnosis, from a patient treated with antithyroid drugs. The TCR comes from a middle-aged woman with Graves disease. The CDR3 bases are TGTGCCAGCACCCCGGGCGGCTCAAATAATTCACCCCTCCACTTT. It translates to CASTPGGSNNSPLHF.